The 24 T cell receptor beta chains given below trace back to one sample, sequenced in a study of CD8 T cells in Susac syndrome. It was with random hexamers that roughly 0.45 to 1 ug RNA was reverse transcribed. TCRdb re-called the immunoSEQ multiplex PCR reads through MiXCR, storing one row per CDR3 protein. The sample shows 250,000 to 300,000 distinct CDR3 sequences, 89% of them seen only once. Sample: CD8+ T cells from PBMCs. The receptors here all came from a human donor with multiple sclerosis.

V is TRBV13 and J is TRBJ1-1; tentatively, D is TRBD1 (5 bases). Trimming shortened V by 0 bases and J by 3 bases, and 14 bases separated the two germline ends. The CDR3 length is 16 residues. Germline V gene data show CDR1 as PRHDT and CDR2 as FYEKMQ (reference sequence). The CDR3 region is CASSLGGREGDTEAFF. DNA for the CDR3: TGTGCCAGCAGCTTAGGTGGCAGGGAAGGGGACACTGAAGCTTTCTTT.

This chain uses TRBV19 with TRBJ2-7, with D maybe TRBD1 (5 bases). CDR1 and CDR2 from the germline V gene are LNHDA and SQIVND (reference sequence). The CDR3 extends over 17 amino acids. With 3 bases removed from V and 2 bases from J, the gap between germline ends came to 20 bases. The CDR3, as DNA: TGTGCCAGTAGTATCTATTTCCCCACAGGAGAGACCTACGAGCAGTACTTC. Protein sequence: CASSIYFPTGETYEQYF.

The chain combines TRBV29-1 with TRBJ1-1; D not resolved. The germline gives CDR1 SQVTM, CDR2 ANQGSEA. The CDR3 extends over 12 amino acids. V lost 7 bases to trimming and J lost 2 bases, with 11 bases between them. CDR3 sequence reads: CSDSYPNTEAFF. The DNA of the CDR3 is TGCAGCGATTCCTATCCTAACACTGAAGCTTTCTTT.

V is TRBV30 and J is TRBJ2-2; possible D gene TRBD1, 6 bases. V lost 5 bases, J lost 6 bases, and 22 bases lay in between. Germline-derived CDR1 and CDR2 are GTSNPN and SVGIG (reference sequence). The CDR3 spans 16 residues. DNA for the CDR3: TGTGCCTGGGACCTCGTCAGGGGCCGAATATCCGGGGAGCTGTTTTTT. This gives the protein CAWDLVRGRISGELFF.

This clonotype was detected only once. This chain uses TRBV7-8 with TRBJ2-1, with D tentatively TRBD2 (5 bases). The CDR3 length is 12 residues. Trimming removed 4 bases from V and 6 bases from J, with 7 bases in between. Per germline, CDR1 SGHVS and CDR2 FQNEAQ. The CDR3 is CASSSEVNEQFF. In DNA form, the CDR3 reads TGTGCCAGCAGCTCGGAGGTCAATGAGCAGTTCTTC.

The J gene is TRBJ2-5, the V gene TRBV4-1; 7 positions match TRBD2. The germline V gene encodes CDR1 MGHRA and CDR2 YSYEKL. V trimming: 3 bases; J trimming: 7 bases; junction bases outside the gene matches: 11. The CDR3 runs to 15 residues. CDR3 bases: TGCGCCAGCAGCCATATACTAGCGTTGGGGGGGACCCAGTACTTC. As protein: CASSHILALGGTQYF.

This sequence joins TRBV9 and TRBJ2-6; D is undetermined. V was cut by 0 bases and J by 0 bases, with 10 bases left in between. The V gene's germline CDR1 is SGDLS and CDR2 YYNGEE. This CDR3 spans 17 amino acids. DNA of the CDR3: TGTGCCAGCAGCGTAGATCCCGGAGACTCTGGGGCCAACGTCCTGACTTTC. Translated, it gives CASSVDPGDSGANVLTF.

The V and J genes are TRBV9 and TRBJ2-7, with TRBD1 matching over 10 bases. CDR1 and CDR2 (germline): SGDLS, YYNGEE. The CDR3 is 15 residues long. Losses at the gene ends were 0 bases for V and 5 bases for J; bases not matched to a gene: 5. The CDR3 loop reads CASSVGTGGFNEQYF. The CDR3 nucleotides are TGTGCCAGCAGCGTAGGGACAGGGGGTTTCAACGAGCAGTACTTC.

The rearrangement uses TRBV6-5 and TRBJ2-5; tentatively, D is TRBD1 (5 bases). Between the trimmed V and J ends, which lost 2 bases and 2 bases, there was a span of 21 bases. CDR1 MNHEY and CDR2 SVGAGI come from the germline V gene. There are 18 residues in the CDR3. Here the CDR3 reads CASSYPIARQTPQETQYF. The CDR3 DNA follows: TGTGCCAGCAGTTACCCCATCGCGAGACAGACCCCACAAGAGACCCAGTACTTC.

J is TRBJ2-2 and V is TRBV12-3 or TRBV12-4; 9 nucleotides agree with TRBD2. V shed 5 bases and J 3 bases; nucleotides not matched to a gene: 4. The CDR3 extends over 15 amino acids. This CDR3 is CASSRLAEDTGELFF. The CDR3 DNA is TGTGCCAGCAGTCGACTAGCGGAAGACACCGGGGAGCTGTTTTTT.

The chain combines TRBV12-3 or TRBV12-4 with TRBJ2-3; 8 bases are a match to TRBD1. Trimming removed 7 bases from V and 1 base from J; junction bases left unmatched: 4. This CDR3 region has 14 residues. The DNA for the CDR3 is TGTGCCAGCACCTCGGACAGGGGCACAGATACGCAGTATTTT. It yields the protein CASTSDRGTDTQYF.

This clonotype came up once. The chain has TRBV27 and TRBJ1-6, with 7 nucleotides matching TRBD1. The CDR3 runs 15 residues. Germline CDR1 MNHEY, CDR2 SMNVEV (reference sequence). V was pared by 5 bases and J by 9 bases, with 10 bases of the junction left unmatched. The CDR3, as DNA: TGTGCCAGCAGTAAGCTCCGGGACAGAGCTTCACCCCTCCACTTT. Protein: CASSKLRDRASPLHF.

The chain links TRBV6-7 to TRBJ2-7; 13 nucleotides line up with TRBD2. TRBV6-7 is known as an ORF, though its function is uncertain. The V segment lost 2 bases and the J segment 3 bases; nucleotides outside the gene matches: 13. The CDR3 extends over 19 amino acids. CDR3 nucleotides: TGTGCCAGCAGTTACCATGTACTAGCGGGAGGGCCCAAGGTCTACGAGCAGTACTTC. It is translated as CASSYHVLAGGPKVYEQYF.

This chain links TRBV3-1 with TRBJ2-7; D is ambiguous. Germline V gives CDR1 LGHDT, CDR2 YNNKEL (reference sequence). V lost 6 bases to trimming and J lost 6 bases, with 12 bases between them. The CDR3 extends over 12 amino acids. This CDR3 is CASSPIAGEQYF. The CDR3 DNA follows: TGTGCCAGCAGTCCCATAGCCGGCGAGCAGTACTTC.

This clonotype is a singleton in its sample. The V and J genes are TRBV6-5 and TRBJ2-5; no reliable D call. The CDR3 has 14 residues. Trimming removed 5 bases at V and 5 bases at J, with 15 bases between. CDR1 MNHEY and CDR2 SVGAGI come from the germline V gene. For the CDR3, the DNA is TGTGCCAGCAGTCCTAACCCCTCCGGGGAGACCCAGTACTTC. Its protein is CASSPNPSGETQYF.

The genes are TRBV12-3 or TRBV12-4 and TRBJ1-2, with D possibly being TRBD1 (5 bases). The CDR3 length is 13 residues. V was trimmed by 5 bases and J by 5 bases, leaving 12 bases between them. The CDR3 region has the DNA TGTGCCAGCAGTCCCAGGGTGGGGTATGGCTACACCTTC. It specifies CASSPRVGYGYTF.

The CDR3 region is CASSSAPGPFQETQYF. CDR3 coding DNA: TGTGCCAGCAGCTCAGCTCCGGGCCCCTTCCAGGAGACCCAGTACTTC. The chain couples TRBV7-9 to TRBJ2-5; D is uncertain. The germline V and J ends were trimmed by 4 bases and 5 bases, with 20 bases remaining between them. The germline CDR1 and CDR2 sequences are SEHNR and FQNEAQ (reference sequence). This CDR3 comprises 16 residues.

The chain carries TRBV6-4 and TRBJ2-7, with 9 nucleotides matching TRBD2. CDR1 MRHNA and CDR2 SNTAGT come from the germline V gene. V gave up 8 bases and J gave up 2 bases; unmatched junction bases: 10. CDR3 length: 15 residues. CDR3 coding DNA: TGTGCCAGCCCCGCGGGGGCTAGCGGGACCTACGAGCAGTACTTC. Residues: CASPAGASGTYEQYF.

This chain joins TRBV12-3 or TRBV12-4 and TRBJ2-7, with D unresolved. The CDR3 consists of 16 residues. V shed 3 bases and J shed 2 bases, with 17 bases lying between them. Here the CDR3 reads CASSFVGRQNPYEQYF. As DNA, the CDR3 is TGTGCCAGCAGTTTTGTCGGCCGCCAAAACCCCTACGAGCAGTACTTC.

V gene TRBV28 combines with J gene TRBJ2-7, with TRBD2 as a possible D gene (6 bases). Looked up from germline, CDR1 is MDHEN and CDR2 is SYDVKM. The CDR3 is 18 residues long. The ends were cut back, 6 bases at V and 0 bases at J, with 24 bases in the middle. CDR3 coding DNA: TGTGCCAGCAGCCTCATGGACTGGGGGGTTTCTCACTCCTACGAGCAGTACTTC. Translation: CASSLMDWGVSHSYEQYF.

The table lists this clonotype with a few counts. The chain has TRBV6-5 and TRBJ2-1; perhaps D is TRBD1 or TRBD2 (6 bases each). The CDR3 covers 15 residues. CDR1 and CDR2 from the germline V gene are MNHEY and SVGAGI. V was shortened by 0 bases and J by 6 bases, with 12 bases between the two germline ends. In DNA form, the CDR3 reads TGTGCCAGCAGTTACTCGATGGAGGGGGGCAATGAGCAGTTCTTC. This translates into CASSYSMEGGNEQFF.

The chain couples TRBV11-2 to TRBJ2-3, with D maybe TRBD2 (6 bases). Between the trimmed V and J ends, which lost 5 bases and 0 bases, there was a span of 18 bases. This CDR3 has 17 amino acids. CDR1 is SGHAT, CDR2 FQNNGV, per germline. Here the CDR3 reads CASSPLSLGGSTDTQYF. Written as DNA, the CDR3 is TGTGCCAGCAGCCCACTAAGCCTGGGGGGTAGCACAGATACGCAGTATTTT.

This chain joins TRBV7-3 and TRBJ2-2; no reliable D call. Trimming pared 5 bases from V and 0 bases from J, leaving 16 bases between. The CDR3 totals 17 residues. Germline V gene data show CDR1 as SGHTA and CDR2 as FQGTGA. CDR3 bases: TGTGCCAGCAGCCTTTCCCCCCGTCCAGCGAACACCGGGGAGCTGTTTTTT. Protein sequence: CASSLSPRPANTGELFF. The complete variable domain, with remaining parts taken from reference TRBV7-3 and TRBJ2-2, reads GAGVSQTPSNKVTEKGKYVELRCDPISGHTALYWYRQSLGQGPEFLIYFQGTGAADDSGLPNDRFFAVRPEGSVSTLKIQRTERGDSAVYLCASSLSPRPANTGELFFGEGSRLTVL.

The J gene is TRBJ2-1, the V gene TRBV5-4; 7 bases map to TRBD2. Germline V gene data show CDR1 as SGHNT and CDR2 as YYREEE (reference sequence). With V trimmed by 0 bases and J by 7 bases, 7 bases remained unmatched. The CDR3 has 15 amino acids. This CDR3 is CASSLVGGSANEQFF. In DNA, the CDR3 is TGTGCCAGCAGCTTGGTGGGCGGGAGTGCAAATGAGCAGTTCTTC.